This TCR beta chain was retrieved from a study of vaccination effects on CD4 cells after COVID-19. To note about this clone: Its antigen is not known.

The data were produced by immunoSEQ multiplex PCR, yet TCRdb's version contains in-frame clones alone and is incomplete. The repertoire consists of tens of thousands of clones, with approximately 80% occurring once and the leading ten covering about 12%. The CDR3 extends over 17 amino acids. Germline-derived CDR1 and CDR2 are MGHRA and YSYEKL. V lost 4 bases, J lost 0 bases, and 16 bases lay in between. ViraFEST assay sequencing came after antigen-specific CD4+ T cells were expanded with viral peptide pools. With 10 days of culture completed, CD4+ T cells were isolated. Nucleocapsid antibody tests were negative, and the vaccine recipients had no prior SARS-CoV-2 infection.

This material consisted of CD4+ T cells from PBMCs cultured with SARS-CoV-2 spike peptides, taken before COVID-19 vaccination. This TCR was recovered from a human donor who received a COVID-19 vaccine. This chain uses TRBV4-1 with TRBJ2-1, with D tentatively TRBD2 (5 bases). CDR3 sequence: CASSRVSAGLSYNEQFF. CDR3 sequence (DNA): TGCGCCAGCAGCCGAGTGAGTGCAGGACTCTCCTACAATGAGCAGTTCTTC.